This TCR beta chain derives from a study of CD8+ T cells in alopecia areata listed by TCRdb under 2018. With regard to the full study: The treated patients took part in an open-label pilot trial in which moderate-to-severe alopecia areata was treated with oral tofacitinib at 5 to 10 mg twice daily. Tofacitinib was given for 6 to 18 months, followed by 6 months of follow-up off drug to assess delayed response and recurrence. To study T cell clonal expansion in alopecia areata, the researchers applied high-throughput TCRbeta sequencing to both the C3H/HeJ mouse model and human patients. Human TCRbeta sequencing covered scalp tissue and sorted CD4+ and CD8+ peripheral blood T cells from patchy and totalis/universalis alopecia areata patients and healthy controls. Patients on tofacitinib were biopsied at baseline and after 4 and 24 weeks of treatment, and several of the patients also had a later scalp biopsy. Clonality in the scalp was compared among normal scalp (n=4), patchy alopecia areata scalp (n=8), and alopecia totalis/universalis scalp (n=8). The RNA source kit depended on sample type: the PAXgene miRNA kit for fixed scalp, the miRNeasy kit for PBMCs, and the RNeasy kit for mouse skin. TCRbeta CDR3 regions were amplified by immunoSEQ multiplex PCR using 35 Vbeta forward and 13 Jbeta reverse primers.

The label giving this sample's time point can be read as: baseline before oral tofacitinib. Lesional scalp punch biopsies and peripheral blood were collected from alopecia areata patients. PBMCs were separated by density centrifugation and stained for CD3, CD4 and CD8, after which CD4+ and CD8+ T cells were sorted on a FACSAria. Comments on this clone: This receptor's antigen is unknown. No base quality values were provided; no much bigger clone lies one nucleotide off.

What the study reported, not specific to this receptor: Lesional scalp, especially in alopecia totalis/universalis, showed higher clonality and more expanded CD8+ clones than normal scalp, suggesting antigenic drive. Shared TCR sequences between patients were less evident than in mice, which may be partly attributable to HLA diversity in the patient population. Scalp TCR repertoire analysis is complicated because resident alphabeta T cells in normal human skin are also sequenced, whereas mouse skin is dominated by gammadelta T cells.

CDR1 and CDR2 are drawn from the germline V gene (reference sequence): LNHNV, YYDKDF. V is pared back by 5 bases and J by 1 base, with 10 bases lying between the germline termini. Inclusive of the bounding cysteine and phenylalanine, the CDR3 is 14 residues long. Kept here is only the CDR3 DNA, which spans 42 bases and is read in frame from base 1. The library was generated by the immunoSEQ multiplex PCR assay. To provide template for TCR sequencing, every sample had RNA extracted and reverse transcribed into cDNA. First-strand cDNA was synthesized with SuperScript III using a 2:1 mix of oligo-dT and random hexamers. A synthetic immune receptor repertoire was used to gauge amplification bias, and whatever bias remained was removed computationally. Regarding the original processing steps: Raw reads were preprocessed to remove errors, and CDR3 was defined by IMGT conventions from the conserved cysteine to phenylalanine. Clonality was computed as 1 minus the Shannon entropy, with the entropy normalized by log2 of the number of productive unique TCRs. CD4 or CD8 identity of scalp clones was inferred by cross-referencing scalp TCRbeta sequences with sorted blood CD4 and CD8 repertoires. TCRdb's version of the immuneACCESS table is confined to in-frame rearrangements and falls short of the full clone set. An unresolved V gene accounts for under half of the shortfall where checked; the remainder is of unknown origin. That table gives V, J and clone size, and the DNA gave D and trimming. The sample records about 180,000 clones, just over 65% of which are singletons. The biggest ten clones account for 10% to 12% of the sample.

The chain uses TRBV15 and TRBJ2-3; the D gene assignment is ambiguous. The material sequenced was CD8+ T cells sorted from blood, taken at week 0. The clonotype originates from a human donor with alopecia areata. CDR3 protein: CATSRHGGTDTQYF. The DNA is as follows: TGTGCCACCAGCCGCCATGGGGGCACAGATACGCAGTATTTT.